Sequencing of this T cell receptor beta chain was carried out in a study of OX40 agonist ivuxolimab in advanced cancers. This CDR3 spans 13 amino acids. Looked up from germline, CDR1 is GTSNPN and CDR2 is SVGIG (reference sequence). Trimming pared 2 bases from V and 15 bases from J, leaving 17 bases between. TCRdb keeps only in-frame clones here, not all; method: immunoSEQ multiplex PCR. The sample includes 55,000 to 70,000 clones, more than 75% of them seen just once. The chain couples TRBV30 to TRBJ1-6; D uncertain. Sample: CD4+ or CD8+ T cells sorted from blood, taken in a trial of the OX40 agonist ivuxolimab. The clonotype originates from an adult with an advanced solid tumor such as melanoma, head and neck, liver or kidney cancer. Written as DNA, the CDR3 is TGTGCCTGGAGTCAGGTTTGGGAAAGGGTCCTCCACTTT. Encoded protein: CAWSQVWERVLHF. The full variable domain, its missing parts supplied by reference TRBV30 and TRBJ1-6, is SQTIHQWPATLVQPVGSPLSLECTVEGTSNPNLYWYRQAAGRGLQLLFYSVGIGQISSEVPQNLSASRPQDRQFILSSKKLLLSDSGFYLCAWSQVWERVLHFGNGTRLTVT.